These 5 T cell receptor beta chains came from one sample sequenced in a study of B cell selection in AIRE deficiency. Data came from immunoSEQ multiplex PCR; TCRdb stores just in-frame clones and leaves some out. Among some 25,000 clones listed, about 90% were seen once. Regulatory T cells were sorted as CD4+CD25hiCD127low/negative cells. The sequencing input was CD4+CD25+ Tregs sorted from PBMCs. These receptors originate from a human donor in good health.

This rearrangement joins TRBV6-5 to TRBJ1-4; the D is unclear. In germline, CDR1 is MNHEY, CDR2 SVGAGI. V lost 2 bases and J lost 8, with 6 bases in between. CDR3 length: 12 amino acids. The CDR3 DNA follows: TGTGCCAGCAGTTACGAAGGGGAAAAACTGTTTTTT. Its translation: CASSYEGEKLFF.

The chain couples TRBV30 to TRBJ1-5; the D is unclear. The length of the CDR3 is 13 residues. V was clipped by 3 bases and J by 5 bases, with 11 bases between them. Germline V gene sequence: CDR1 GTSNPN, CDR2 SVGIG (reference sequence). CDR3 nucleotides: TGTGCCTGGAGCGTCGGACTTGATCAGCCCCAGCATTTT. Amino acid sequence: CAWSVGLDQPQHF.

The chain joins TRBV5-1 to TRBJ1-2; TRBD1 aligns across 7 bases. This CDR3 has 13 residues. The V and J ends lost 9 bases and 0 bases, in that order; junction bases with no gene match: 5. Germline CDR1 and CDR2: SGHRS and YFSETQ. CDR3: CATRTGANYGYTF. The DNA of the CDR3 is TGCGCCACCCGGACAGGAGCTAACTATGGCTACACCTTC.

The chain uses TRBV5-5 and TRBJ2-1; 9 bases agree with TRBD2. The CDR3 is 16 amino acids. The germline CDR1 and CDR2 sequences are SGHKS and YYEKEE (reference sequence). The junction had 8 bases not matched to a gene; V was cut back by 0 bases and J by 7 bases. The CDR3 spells CASSLVAGVKTNEQFF. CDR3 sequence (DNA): TGTGCCAGCAGCTTGGTAGCGGGGGTAAAGACGAATGAGCAGTTCTTC. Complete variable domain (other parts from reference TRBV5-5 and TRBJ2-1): DAGVTQSPTHLIKTRGQQVTLRCSPISGHKSVSWYQQVLGQGPQFIFQYYEKEERGRGNFPDRFSARQFPNYSSELNVNALLLGDSALYLCASSLVAGVKTNEQFFGPGTRLTVL.

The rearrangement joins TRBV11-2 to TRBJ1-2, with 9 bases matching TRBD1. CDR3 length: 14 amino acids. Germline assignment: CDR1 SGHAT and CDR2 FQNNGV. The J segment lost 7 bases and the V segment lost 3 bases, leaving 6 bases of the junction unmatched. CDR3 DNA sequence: TGTGCCAGCAGCTTTCTACAGGGGGCGACTGGCTACACCTTC. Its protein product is CASSFLQGATGYTF.